This T cell receptor beta chain was recovered during a study of molecular identifiers for immune sequencing clone quantification. Notes on the study in general: Clones that exceeded 20 RNA copies held over 99% of effector molecules, yet under 1% in naive cells. Spiked-in Jurkat TCR RNA corresponding to one cell was reported as detectable against more than 950,000 naive cells. Highly expanded clone sizes could end up underestimated if a barcode were shared by identical TCR molecules.

Methods described previously, with TCR primers listed, were used for bulk TCR libraries. TCRdb redid the calling of the PCR reads with MiXCR, one entry per CDR3 protein. The data hold about 500,000 distinct CDR3 sequences, with 20% to 25% observed a single time. This clonotype was detected only a few times. Its antigen is still unknown. CDR3 length equals 16 residues. With 3 bases removed from V and 6 bases from J, the gap between germline ends came to 17 bases. Sequencing used naive CD8+ T cells from blood, with Jurkat cell RNA spiked in. Subset: FACS-sorted CD8+CD4-CCR7+CD45RA+ naive T cells. This receptor was obtained from a human donor in good health. Some libraries in this study had Jurkat cell RNA spiked in. The V call is TRBV12-3 or TRBV12-4, the J call TRBJ2-2, with D possibly matching TRBD1 (6 bases). As DNA, the CDR3 is TGTGCCAGCAGTTTGGCTGGGGGCGGACGTTCCGGGGAGCTGTTTTTT. Encoded protein: CASSLAGGGRSGELFF.